The entry that follows covers one TCR beta chain sequence. Measured with immunoSEQ multiplex PCR; TCRdb has only the in-frame clones, and not every one. Here the sample spans 45,000 to 60,000 clones, 86% being singletons. The sample is drawn from a study of blood T cell repertoires in COVID-19. This CDR3 has 15 residues. The ends lost 8 bases at V and 1 base at J; junction bases unmatched: 9. The germline gives CDR1 SNHLY, CDR2 FYNNEI. Sequencing was performed on peripheral blood. This clonotype was obtained from a man aged 60 to 69 with active or convalescent COVID-19. This chain connects TRBV2 to TRBJ1-1; 8 bases align to TRBD1. The CDR3 sequence: CASVRDRSGNTEAFF. The CDR3 bases are TGTGCCAGCGTCCGGGACAGGTCTGGGAACACTGAAGCTTTCTTT.